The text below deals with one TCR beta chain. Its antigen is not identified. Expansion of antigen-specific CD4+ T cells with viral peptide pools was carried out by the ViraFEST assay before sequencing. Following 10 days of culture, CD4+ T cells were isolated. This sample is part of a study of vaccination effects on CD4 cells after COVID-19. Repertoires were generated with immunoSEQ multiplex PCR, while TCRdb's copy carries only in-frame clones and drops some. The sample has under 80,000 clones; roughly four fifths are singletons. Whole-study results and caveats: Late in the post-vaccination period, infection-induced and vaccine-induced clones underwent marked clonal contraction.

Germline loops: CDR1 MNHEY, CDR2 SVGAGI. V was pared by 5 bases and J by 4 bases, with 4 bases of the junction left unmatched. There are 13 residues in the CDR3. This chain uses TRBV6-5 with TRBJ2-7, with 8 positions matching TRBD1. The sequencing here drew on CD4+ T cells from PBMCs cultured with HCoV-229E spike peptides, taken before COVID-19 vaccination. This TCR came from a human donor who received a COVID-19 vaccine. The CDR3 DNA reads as TGTGCCAGCAGTAGGACAGGGTCATACGAGCAGTACGTC. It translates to CASSRTGSYEQYV.